Listed here is a single TCR beta chain. In the source study's methods: Estimated nucleated cell counts came from reference gene primer amplification. TCRdb's table, derived via immunoSEQ multiplex PCR, lists solely in-frame clones and lacks some. V and J calls and clone size follow that table, whereas D and trimming were derived from the DNA. The data show some 50,000 clones, more than 65% seen once. CDR3 length: 14 residues. Germline assignment: CDR1 SNHLY and CDR2 FYNNEI. V dropped 4 bases and J dropped 7; count of bases not matched to a gene: 5. The entry originates in a study of blood T cell repertoires in COVID-19. As for the study in general: PBMCs, B-cell-depleted T cells, or T cells provided the cDNA or gDNA that made up the material.

This receptor was identified in a woman between 65 and 79 years old with acute or convalescent COVID-19. Sequenced material: peripheral blood. The gene calls are TRBV2 and TRBJ2-1, with 9 bases fitting TRBD1. The CDR3 loop is CASSAGTGSNEQFF. For the CDR3, the DNA is TGTGCCAGCAGTGCCGGGACAGGGTCTAATGAGCAGTTCTTC.